Below are 20 T cell receptor beta chains sequenced from a single sample in a study of blood T cell repertoires in COVID-19. Using immunoSEQ multiplex PCR, the repertoire was profiled, and TCRdb retains in-frame clones only, with some absent. Among roughly 430,000 clones listed, 88% were seen once. Material: PBMCs or T cells enriched from blood (not recorded which). These receptors came from a woman between 18 and 29 years old who had been exposed to COVID-19.

This clone came up a few times. This chain links TRBV18 with TRBJ1-3, with D perhaps TRBD1 (5 bases). Per the germline V gene, CDR1 is KGHSH and CDR2 is LQKENI. Trimming left V 2 bases short and J 0 bases short, with 8 bases between. The CDR3 is 15 amino acids. The CDR3 loop reads CASSPSGGSGNTIYF. The CDR3 DNA follows: TGTGCCAGCTCACCATCGGGGGGCTCTGGAAACACCATATATTTT.

V is TRBV23-1 and J is TRBJ1-5; D gene ambiguous. TRBV23-1 has ORF status, its function being uncertain. Trimming stripped 2 bases from V and 0 bases from J, with 14 bases between. The CDR3 consists of 17 residues. The CDR3 sequence is CASSQPRQTYSNQPQHF. The CDR3 coding sequence is TGCGCCAGCAGTCAACCGAGGCAGACTTATAGCAATCAGCCCCAGCATTTT.

This clone has just one count. The DNA for the CDR3 is TGTGCCAGCAGCCAAGACAGGGGGATTGGAAACACCATATATTTT. Residues: CASSQDRGIGNTIYF. V is TRBV3-1 (or the pseudogene TRBV3-2) and J is TRBJ1-3, with 7 bases fitting TRBD1. V was pared by 0 bases and J by 3 bases, with 2 bases of the junction left unmatched. This CDR3 has 15 amino acids. The V gene's germline CDR1 is LGHDT and CDR2 YNNKEL (reference sequence).

As to this clone: This CDR3 is also generated by other DNA sequences in the sample. This rearrangement joins TRBV12-3 or TRBV12-4 to TRBJ2-7; TRBD2 is a possible D gene (5 bases). Trimming cost V 5 bases and J 0 bases, with 5 bases left between them. CDR3 length: 12 amino acids. Here the CDR3 reads CASSRDSYEQYF. Written as DNA, the CDR3 is TGTGCCAGCAGTCGGGACTCCTACGAGCAGTACTTC.

The chain joins TRBV15 to TRBJ2-6; no firm D call. Looked up from germline, CDR1 is LNHNV and CDR2 is YYDKDF (reference sequence). The CDR3 covers 15 residues. Trimming left V 6 bases short and J 2 bases short, with 11 bases between. The CDR3 spells CATSVDLAGANVLTF. The CDR3 DNA follows: TGTGCCACCAGTGTAGACTTGGCTGGGGCCAACGTCCTGACTTTC. The complete variable domain, with remaining parts taken from reference TRBV15 and TRBJ2-6, reads DAMVIQNPRYQVTQFGKPVTLSCSQTLNHNVMYWYQQKSSQAPKLLFHYYDKDFNNEADTPDNFQSRRPNTSFCFLDIRSPGLGDTAMYLCATSVDLAGANVLTFGAGSRLTVL.

The rearrangement uses TRBV5-4 and TRBJ2-7; D might be TRBD1 (6 bases). With 2 bases removed from V and 3 bases from J, the gap between germline ends came to 9 bases. The CDR3 covers 13 residues. Per the germline V gene, CDR1 is SGHNT and CDR2 is YYREEE (reference sequence). The CDR3 is CASSFPDSYEQYF. The DNA of the CDR3 is TGTGCCAGCAGCTTTCCGGACAGCTACGAGCAGTACTTC.

J is TRBJ2-3 and V is TRBV29-1; 9 nucleotides match TRBD2. This CDR3 is 19 amino acids long. J was trimmed by 3 bases and V by 5 bases; bases with no gene match: 21. Germline V lookup: CDR1 SQVTM, CDR2 ANQGSEA. Written as DNA, the CDR3 is TGCAGCGTTTCCTCTCGTACGGGACTAGCTCCCCCAGCAACAGATACGCAGTATTTT. Protein sequence: CSVSSRTGLAPPATDTQYF.

The chain combines TRBV7-2 with TRBJ2-7; 10 nucleotides line up with TRBD2. The germline V gene encodes CDR1 SGHTA and CDR2 FQGNSA. This CDR3 is 15 amino acids long. V shed 4 bases and J 0 bases; nucleotides not matched to a gene: 3. In DNA form, the CDR3 reads TGTGCCAGCAGCTGGAGCGGGAGGGGCTCCTACGAGCAGTACTTC. Its protein is CASSWSGRGSYEQYF.

The chain uses TRBV4-1 and TRBJ2-1, with D possibly TRBD2 on 6 matching bases. The CDR3 consists of 15 residues. Trimming left V 1 base short and J 0 bases short, with 7 bases between. Per germline, CDR1 MGHRA and CDR2 YSYEKL. CDR3 sequence: CASSQGTTSYNEQFF. In DNA, the CDR3 is TGCGCCAGCAGCCAAGGGACTACCTCCTACAATGAGCAGTTCTTC.

This chain links TRBV19 with TRBJ1-1, with D tentatively TRBD1 (5 bases). This CDR3 is 11 amino acids long. With 10 bases removed from V and 4 bases from J, the gap between germline ends came to 10 bases. Germline V CDR1 and CDR2: LNHDA, SQIVND (reference sequence). Here the CDR3 reads CATGGFTEAFF. The CDR3 DNA is TGTGCCACCGGGGGATTCACTGAAGCTTTCTTT.

This rearrangement joins TRBV15 to TRBJ2-5, with 8 bases lining up with TRBD2. Trimming cost V 1 base and J 5 bases; bases outside gene matches: 12. Germline assignment: CDR1 LNHNV and CDR2 YYDKDF (reference sequence). The CDR3 has 17 amino acids. DNA for the CDR3: TGTGCCACCAGCAGAGTATGGCCAGCGGGAGTTTTTGAGACCCAGTACTTC. Its protein product is CATSRVWPAGVFETQYF.

The rearrangement joins TRBV6-1 to TRBJ2-7, with 10 positions matching TRBD2. The CDR3 contains 14 residues. Germline CDR1 reads MNHNS; CDR2 reads SASEGT. The V and J ends lost 2 bases and 7 bases, in that order; junction bases with no gene match: 5. CDR3 sequence: CASSERAGGLEQYF. As DNA, the CDR3 is TGTGCCAGCAGTGAACGAGCGGGGGGGCTTGAGCAGTACTTC.

The chain uses TRBV5-1 and TRBJ2-3; D is unresolved. Germline V gene data show CDR1 as SGHRS and CDR2 as YFSETQ. This CDR3 is built from 17 residues. The V and J ends lost 1 base and 1 base respectively, with 16 bases between them. DNA of the CDR3: TGCGCCAGCAGCTTGTTGGGTCCCGGAGTTGGCACAGATACGCAGTATTTT. Encoded protein: CASSLLGPGVGTDTQYF.

V and J are TRBV28 and TRBJ1-1; 8 bases line up with TRBD1. CDR1 is MDHEN and CDR2 is SYDVKM in the germline V gene. This CDR3 is built from 14 residues. The junction had 1 base not matched to a gene; V was cut back by 3 bases and J by 1 base. Here the CDR3 DNA reads TGTGCCAGCAGTTTTCAGGGGGCGAACACTGAAGCTTTCTTT. Translating it yields CASSFQGANTEAFF.

The chain joins TRBV5-4 to TRBJ2-7; 7 positions agree with TRBD1. The germline V gene encodes CDR1 SGHNT and CDR2 YYREEE (reference sequence). J lost 0 bases, V lost 4 bases, and 4 bases had no gene match. The CDR3 has 14 residues. The CDR3 DNA sequence: TGTGCCAGCAGCGATCGGGACAGCTCCTACGAGCAGTACTTC. Its protein product is CASSDRDSSYEQYF.

V is TRBV11-3 and J is TRBJ1-5, with D perhaps matching TRBD1 (6 bases). CDR1 is SGHNT and CDR2 is YENEEA in the germline V gene. The CDR3 is 17 amino acids. V was cut by 1 base and J by 4 bases, with 17 bases left in between. In DNA, the CDR3 is TGTGCCAGCAGCTTAGCACGCGGGGGGGCGCCGAATCAGCCCCAGCATTTT. It codes for CASSLARGGAPNQPQHF.

The rearrangement links TRBV18 to TRBJ2-6; D unclear. Germline V gene lookup returns CDR1 KGHSH and CDR2 LQKENI. The germline V and J ends were trimmed by 5 bases and 6 bases, with 11 bases remaining between them. The CDR3 is made up of 14 amino acids. CDR3 loop: CASSTNEVANVLTF. CDR3 nucleotides: TGTGCCAGCTCAACGAACGAGGTGGCCAACGTCCTGACTTTC. Full variable domain (outside the CDR3, taken from reference TRBV18 and TRBJ2-6): NAGVMQNPRHLVRRRGQEARLRCSPMKGHSHVYWYRQLPEEGLKFMVYLQKENIIDESGMPKERFSAEFPKEGPSILRIQQVVRGDSAAYFCASSTNEVANVLTFGAGSRLTVL.

Comment on this clone: Other DNA sequences within the sample encode an identical CDR3. This sequence joins TRBV5-1 and TRBJ2-3, with 8 bases matching TRBD2. The length of the CDR3 is 15 residues. Trimming took 1 base from V and 0 from J; bases not matched to a gene: 1. Germline V CDR1 and CDR2: SGHRS, YFSETQ. The CDR3 sequence is CASSLTSGSTDTQYF. CDR3 DNA: TGCGCCAGCAGCTTGACTAGCGGTAGCACAGATACGCAGTATTTT.

The chain recombines TRBV3-1 (or the pseudogene TRBV3-2) with TRBJ2-2; no reliable D call. This CDR3 is 16 amino acids long. Trimming shortened V by 0 bases and J by 1 base, and 9 bases separated the two germline ends. Germline loops: CDR1 LGHDT, CDR2 YNNKEL (reference sequence). The CDR3 DNA reads TGTGCCAGCAGCCAAGATCAATGGCTGAACACCGGGGAGCTGTTTTTT. This gives the protein CASSQDQWLNTGELFF.

This clone has more than one count but fewer than ten. The rearrangement joins TRBV2 to TRBJ1-1; D not resolved. Germline CDR1 is SNHLY and CDR2 is FYNNEI. V shed 5 bases and J shed 0 bases, with 10 bases lying between them. The CDR3 totals 14 residues. CDR3 loop: CASSQDIMNTEAFF. The DNA of the CDR3 is TGTGCCAGCAGTCAAGACATAATGAACACTGAAGCTTTCTTT.